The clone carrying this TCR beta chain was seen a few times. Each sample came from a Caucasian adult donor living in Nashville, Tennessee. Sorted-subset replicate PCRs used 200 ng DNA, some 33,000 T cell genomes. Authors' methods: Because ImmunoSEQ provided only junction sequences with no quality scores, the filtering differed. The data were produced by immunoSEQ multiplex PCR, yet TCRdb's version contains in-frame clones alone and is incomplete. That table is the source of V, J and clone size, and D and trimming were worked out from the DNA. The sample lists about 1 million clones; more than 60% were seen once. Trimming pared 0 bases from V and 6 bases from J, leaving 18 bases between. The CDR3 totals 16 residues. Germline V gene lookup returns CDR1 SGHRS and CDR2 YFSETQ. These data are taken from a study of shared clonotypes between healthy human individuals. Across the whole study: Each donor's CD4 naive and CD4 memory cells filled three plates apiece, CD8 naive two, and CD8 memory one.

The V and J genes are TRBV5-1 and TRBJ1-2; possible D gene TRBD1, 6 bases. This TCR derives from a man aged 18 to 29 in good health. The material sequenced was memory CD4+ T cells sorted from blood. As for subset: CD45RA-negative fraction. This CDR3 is CASSLGNTGQIHGYTF. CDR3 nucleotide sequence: TGCGCCAGCAGCTTGGGGAATACCGGACAGATCCATGGCTACACCTTC.